This is a list of T cell receptor beta chains from one sample in a study of shared clonotypes between healthy human individuals. Using immunoSEQ multiplex PCR, the repertoire was profiled, and TCRdb retains in-frame clones only, with some absent. The sample has roughly 500,000 clones, over 70% seen once. The specimen was PBMCs. The receptors were sampled from a woman in her thirties or forties in good health. Some clones in this sample may be carry-over from other donors' samples. Both conserved end residues are trimmed from each CDR3. A D gene is named only where the DNA matches it firmly.

D gene	V gene	J gene	CDR3 protein
NA	TRBV19	TRBJ1-1	ASSIGGRSEAF
NA	TRBV7-6	TRBJ2-7	ASSPAWATYEQY
NA	TRBV11-2	TRBJ2-7	ASSLISGGPFYEQY
TRBD1	TRBV19	TRBJ1-3	ASSTDRATGNTIY
TRBD2	TRBV7-9	TRBJ2-6	ASSGTSGYSGANVLT
NA	TRBV7-6	TRBJ1-3	ASSLGGSGNTIY
NA	TRBV5-6	TRBJ1-5	ASSLARNQPQH
TRBD2	TRBV27	TRBJ2-1	ASSRAGGMRPEQF
NA	TRBV6-1	TRBJ1-1	ASSPRRGGNTEAF
NA	TRBV28	TRBJ1-5	ASRGGDQPQH
NA	TRBV5-1	NA	ASSLTRPYEQY
TRBD2	TRBV28	TRBJ2-5	ASSSLRTRQDNRGAQY
NA	TRBV20-1	TRBJ1-1	SARRSEAF
TRBD1	TRBV28	TRBJ1-2	ASSGLQGAQVYYGYT
TRBD2	TRBV4-2	TRBJ2-1	ASSETSGVAYNEQF
TRBD1	TRBV2	TRBJ1-2	ASRADRENGYT
NA	TRBV5-6	TRBJ2-7	ASSLVRTEQY